Given below is one T cell receptor (beta chain) in context. What it binds is not known. PCR employed 60 Vbeta and 13 Jbeta primers. Only in-frame clones appear in the TCRdb table, and some are missing; sequencing was by immunoSEQ multiplex PCR. The data show roughly 200,000 clones, with around 89% seen just once and around 1% held by the top ten. The record originates from a study of cytomegalovirus exposure and HLA in healthy donors. General study findings and limits: TCR beta V segments were, for the most part, productive about 87% or about 30% of the time in an earlier analysis.

The CDR3 covers 13 residues. CDR1 and CDR2 (germline): MNHNS, SASEGT. V was cut by 6 bases and J by 3 bases, with 11 bases left in between. This clonotype originated in a woman under 30 in good health and CMV-seronegative. The source material was PBMCs. V is TRBV6-1 and J is TRBJ1-1; D unresolved. The CDR3 DNA follows: TGTGCCAGCAGACTGGGCCAGTACACTGAAGCTTTCTTT. Amino acids: CASRLGQYTEAFF.